One sample yielded the 20 T cell receptor beta chains listed below, sequenced in a study of T cell responses to AZD1222 COVID-19 vaccine. Profiled with immunoSEQ multiplex PCR; TCRdb holds only in-frame clones, not every one. The data show 150,000 or so clones, 93% seen once. Sample: peripheral blood, taken on day 0 of AZD1222 vaccination. These receptors were taken from an adult in good health.

The genes are TRBV5-1 and TRBJ2-3; D ambiguous. The CDR3 extends over 17 amino acids. CDR1 SGHRS and CDR2 YFSETQ come from the germline V gene. The V end lost 0 bases, the J end lost 0 bases, and 14 bases lay between the germline ends. Written as DNA, the CDR3 is TGCGCCAGCAGCTTGGGTGTCTACTATTCTAGCACAGATACGCAGTATTTT. It encodes CASSLGVYYSSTDTQYF. Combining the CDR3 with reference TRBV5-1 and TRBJ2-3 gives the whole variable domain KAGVTQTPRYLIKTRGQQVTLSCSPISGHRSVSWYQQTPGQGLQFLFEYFSETQRNKGNFPGRFSGRQFSNSRSEMNVSTLELGDSALYLCASSLGVYYSSTDTQYFGPGTRLTVL.

The gene calls are TRBV30 and TRBJ1-4; 8 positions agree with TRBD1. V gave up 2 bases and J gave up 5 bases; unmatched junction bases: 7. Germline-derived CDR1 and CDR2 are GTSNPN and SVGIG (reference sequence). There are 15 residues in the CDR3. The CDR3 coding sequence is TGTGCCTGGAGTCCACGGACAGGGTTCAATGAAAAACTGTTTTTT. This codes for CAWSPRTGFNEKLFF.

V and J are TRBV5-1 and TRBJ2-1, with 10 bases lining up with TRBD2. The CDR3 totals 19 residues. V trimming: 0 bases; J trimming: 3 bases; junction bases outside the gene matches: 12. Per germline, CDR1 SGHRS and CDR2 YFSETQ. The CDR3 loop is CASSLEGTDPSGSYNEQFF. The CDR3 DNA is TGCGCCAGCAGCTTGGAGGGGACTGATCCTAGCGGGAGCTACAATGAGCAGTTCTTC. The full variable domain, its missing parts supplied by reference TRBV5-1 and TRBJ2-1, is KAGVTQTPRYLIKTRGQQVTLSCSPISGHRSVSWYQQTPGQGLQFLFEYFSETQRNKGNFPGRFSGRQFSNSRSEMNVSTLELGDSALYLCASSLEGTDPSGSYNEQFFGPGTRLTVL.

This chain joins TRBV7-8 and TRBJ2-7, with 8 positions matching TRBD1. CDR1 and CDR2 (germline): SGHVS, FQNEAQ. The CDR3 sequence is 14 residues long. After removal of 1 base from V and 2 bases from J, the junction contained 1 base not matched to a gene. The CDR3 sequence is CASSLGGQAYEQYF. The CDR3, as DNA: TGTGCCAGCAGCTTAGGGGGACAGGCCTACGAGCAGTACTTC.

V gene TRBV5-8 combines with J gene TRBJ1-1, with 7 bases identical to TRBD1. Germline CDR1 is SGHTS and CDR2 is YDEGEE. The ends lost 2 bases at V and 2 bases at J; junction bases unmatched: 3. The CDR3 has 14 residues. In DNA form, the CDR3 reads TGTGCCAGCAGCTTACGGACAGGTAACACTGAAGCTTTCTTT. Translated, it gives CASSLRTGNTEAFF.

The chain has TRBV30 and TRBJ2-7; TRBD2 matches 7 bases. CDR1 and CDR2 from the germline V gene are GTSNPN and SVGIG (reference sequence). The CDR3 runs to 14 residues. V dropped 4 bases and J dropped 4; count of bases not matched to a gene: 10. The CDR3 DNA is TGTGCCTGGAAGGAATTCGCGGGAGAATACGAGCAGTACTTC. Translated, it gives CAWKEFAGEYEQYF.

This sequence joins TRBV5-1 and TRBJ2-1; 9 positions match TRBD1. V shed 8 bases and J 1 base; nucleotides not matched to a gene: 4. Germline CDR1 reads SGHRS; CDR2 reads YFSETQ. The CDR3 is made up of 14 amino acids. CDR3 loop: CASEGQGSYNEQFF. The CDR3 bases are TGCGCCAGTGAAGGACAGGGGTCCTACAATGAGCAGTTCTTC.

This chain joins TRBV4-2 and TRBJ2-2; D gene unclear. There are 13 residues in the CDR3. Trimming left V 0 bases short and J 9 bases short, with 8 bases between. Germline-derived CDR1 and CDR2 are LGHNA and YNFKEQ. The CDR3 protein is CASSQEWQRELFF. CDR3 bases: TGTGCCAGCAGCCAAGAATGGCAGAGGGAGCTGTTTTTT.

The chain employs TRBV5-1 and TRBJ1-6; D is perhaps TRBD1 (5 bases). This CDR3 region has 16 residues. The germline V and J ends were trimmed by 4 bases and 0 bases, with 11 bases remaining between them. The V gene's germline CDR1 is SGHRS and CDR2 YFSETQ. The DNA for the CDR3 is TGCGCCAGCAGCGAGGGACTCAGCTCCTATAATTCACCCCTCCACTTT. It specifies CASSEGLSSYNSPLHF. The variable domain in full, with the rest retrieved from reference TRBV5-1 and TRBJ1-6, is KAGVTQTPRYLIKTRGQQVTLSCSPISGHRSVSWYQQTPGQGLQFLFEYFSETQRNKGNFPGRFSGRQFSNSRSEMNVSTLELGDSALYLCASSEGLSSYNSPLHFGNGTRLTVT.

The chain recombines TRBV19 with TRBJ1-2, with no clear D. V was trimmed by 5 bases and J by 4 bases, leaving 11 bases between them. The CDR3 loop spans 13 amino acids. Germline V gene data show CDR1 as LNHDA and CDR2 as SQIVND (reference sequence). As DNA, the CDR3 is TGTGCCAGTAGTGCCGTAGGAGCCTATGGCTACACCTTC. Protein product: CASSAVGAYGYTF.

The chain employs TRBV16 and TRBJ1-5, with D hard to call. The CDR3 extends over 12 amino acids. Looked up from germline, CDR1 is KGHSY and CDR2 is FQNENV. V was shortened by 0 bases and J by 7 bases, with 4 bases between the two germline ends. The CDR3 region has the DNA TGTGCCAGCAGCCAATCCTACCAGCCCCAGCATTTT. It translates to CASSQSYQPQHF.

DNA for the CDR3: TGTGCCAGCAGCTCCGTCTACTATGGCTACACCTTC. Protein: CASSSVYYGYTF. The chain links TRBV7-9 to TRBJ1-2; the D is unclear. The CDR3 loop spans 12 amino acids. Trimming pared 4 bases from V and 3 bases from J, leaving 6 bases between. The germline gives CDR1 SEHNR, CDR2 FQNEAQ (reference sequence).

The chain combines TRBV5-4 with TRBJ2-4; D may be TRBD1 or TRBD2 (5 bases each). Germline V lookup: CDR1 SGHNT, CDR2 YYREEE (reference sequence). V was cut by 1 base and J by 0 bases, with 8 bases left in between. The CDR3 runs to 15 residues. DNA for the CDR3: TGTGCCAGCAGCTTGCCCGGGACAGCCAAAAACATTCAGTACTTC. Translating gives CASSLPGTAKNIQYF.

The chain combines TRBV19 with TRBJ2-6, with 9 bases lining up with TRBD1. Unmatched junction bases numbered 10, after V lost 5 bases and J lost 2 bases. The CDR3 contains 18 residues. Germline V lookup: CDR1 LNHDA, CDR2 SQIVND (reference sequence). The CDR3 is CASSFRGQGGTGANVLTF. In nucleotides, the CDR3 is TGTGCCAGTAGTTTCCGGGGACAGGGAGGTACTGGGGCCAACGTCCTGACTTTC. The full variable domain, in which reference TRBV19 and TRBJ2-6 provide the parts outside the CDR3, is DGGITQSPKYLFRKEGQNVTLSCEQNLNHDAMYWYRQDPGQGLRLIYYSQIVNDFQKGDIAEGYSVSREKKESFPLTVTSAQKNPTAFYLCASSFRGQGGTGANVLTFGAGSRLTVL.

The chain combines TRBV9 with TRBJ1-5; D not certain. Trimming shortened V by 4 bases and J by 3 bases, and 8 bases separated the two germline ends. The CDR3 covers 13 residues. Germline V gene sequence: CDR1 SGDLS, CDR2 YYNGEE. The CDR3 spells CASSLLDNQPQHF. The DNA for the CDR3 is TGTGCCAGCAGCCTCCTGGACAATCAGCCCCAGCATTTT.

The V and J genes are TRBV2 and TRBJ1-5; D is unresolved. Trimming removed 7 bases from V and 6 bases from J, with 13 bases in between. The CDR3 is 13 amino acids. The germline gives CDR1 SNHLY, CDR2 FYNNEI. The CDR3: CASTGEIGQPQHF. CDR3 coding DNA: TGTGCCAGCACGGGAGAAATAGGTCAGCCCCAGCATTTT.

The rearrangement uses TRBV7-9 and TRBJ2-5; D is undetermined. The CDR3 is 13 residues long. Germline V lookup: CDR1 SEHNR, CDR2 FQNEAQ (reference sequence). V lost 5 bases to trimming and J lost 5 bases, with 12 bases between them. The CDR3 reads CASSTSQTETQYF. As DNA, the CDR3 is TGTGCCAGCAGCACCTCCCAAACGGAGACCCAGTACTTC.

This clone was recorded once. The chain carries TRBV2 and TRBJ2-2; D perhaps matches TRBD1 (5 bases). CDR3 length: 16 residues. The V gene lost 5 bases and the J gene lost 0 bases, with 13 bases spanning the gap. Germline CDR1 reads SNHLY; CDR2 reads FYNNEI. Here the CDR3 reads CASSRVQATNTGELFF. The CDR3 DNA is TGTGCCAGCAGTCGGGTACAGGCTACGAACACCGGGGAGCTGTTTTTT.

This clone was counted once. The chain uses TRBV30 and TRBJ1-3; TRBD1 matches at 8 bases. CDR1 and CDR2 from the germline V gene are GTSNPN and SVGIG (reference sequence). Trimming cost V 2 bases and J 2 bases; bases outside gene matches: 2. The CDR3 is made up of 14 amino acids. In DNA form, the CDR3 reads TGTGCCTGGAGTCAGACAGGGGCTGGAAACACCATATATTTT. Its translation: CAWSQTGAGNTIYF.

The rearrangement joins TRBV2 to TRBJ1-1, with a tentative D call TRBD1 (5 bases). Germline assignment: CDR1 SNHLY and CDR2 FYNNEI. The CDR3 covers 13 residues. V was clipped by 8 bases and J by 3 bases, with 13 bases between them. CDR3 in DNA: TGTGCCAGCCCCGACAGCTATTACACTGAAGCTTTCTTT. It specifies CASPDSYYTEAFF.